This passage covers 22 T cell receptor beta chains from one sample sequenced in a study of CD8 T cells in Susac syndrome. Random hexamers were used to reverse transcribe the RNA input (about 0.45 to 1 ug). TCRdb passed the immunoSEQ multiplex PCR reads through MiXCR, listing each CDR3 protein once. The sample has fewer than 90,000 distinct CDR3 sequences, 85% to 95% seen once. Material for sequencing was CD8+ T cells from PBMCs. The source is a human donor with Susac syndrome.

The chain couples TRBV12-3 or TRBV12-4 to TRBJ2-2; D is uncertain. With 6 bases removed from V and 6 bases from J, the gap between germline ends came to 8 bases. The CDR3 is made up of 12 amino acids. The CDR3 region has the DNA TGTGCCAGCAGCCCTTTTTCCGGGGAGCTGTTTTTT. Protein sequence: CASSPFSGELFF.

This clonotype was recorded only once. This chain links TRBV11-3 with TRBJ1-3; D uncertain. This CDR3 is 16 amino acids long. From germline, CDR1 is SGHNT and CDR2 YENEEA. V was shortened by 0 bases and J by 0 bases, with 9 bases between the two germline ends. CDR3 residues: CASSLDTASSGNTIYF. The CDR3 bases are TGTGCCAGCAGCTTAGATACAGCAAGCTCTGGAAACACCATATATTTT.

V is TRBV27 and J is TRBJ1-2, with D possibly being TRBD1 (5 bases). Germline V gene data show CDR1 as MNHEY and CDR2 as SMNVEV (reference sequence). The CDR3 is 14 amino acids. V was pared by 2 bases and J by 4 bases, with 11 bases between. The CDR3 nucleotides read TGTGCCAGCAGTTTAGCGGGGGAGGGCTATGGCTACACCTTC. It codes for CASSLAGEGYGYTF.

The V gene is TRBV2, the J gene TRBJ1-6; D not certain. V was shortened by 7 bases and J by 7 bases, with 11 bases between the two germline ends. Per germline, CDR1 SNHLY and CDR2 FYNNEI. This CDR3 is 13 amino acids long. The DNA of the CDR3 is TGTGCCAGCACGAGGGAGGCAAATTCACCCCTCCACTTT. Its protein product is CASTREANSPLHF.

The V and J genes are TRBV12-5 and TRBJ2-5; no definite D call. This CDR3 contains 12 residues. Trimming removed 5 bases at V and 7 bases at J, with 11 bases between. Looked up from germline, CDR1 is LGHNT and CDR2 is FRNRAP. CDR3 sequence (DNA): TGTGCTAGTGGTCCTCGACCGGGGACCCAGTACTTC. Its protein product is CASGPRPGTQYF.

The rearrangement uses TRBV9 and TRBJ2-7; TRBD1 aligns across 10 bases. The germline CDR1 and CDR2 sequences are SGDLS and YYNGEE. This CDR3 is built from 14 residues. J was trimmed by 6 bases and V by 4 bases; bases with no gene match: 7. CDR3 loop: CASSPRGQGREQYF. CDR3 DNA: TGTGCCAGCAGCCCGAGGGGACAGGGGCGCGAGCAGTACTTC. The variable domain in full, completed from reference TRBV9 and TRBJ2-7, reads DSGVTQTPKHLITATGQRVTLRCSPRSGDLSVYWYQQSLDQGLQFLIQYYNGEERAKGNILERFSAQQFPDLHSELNLSSLELGDSALYFCASSPRGQGREQYFGPGTRLTVT.

The V call is TRBV2, the J call TRBJ2-7, with D possibly being TRBD1 (5 bases). The CDR3 has 15 amino acids. V dropped 6 bases and J dropped 0 bases, with 15 bases sitting between them. Per the germline V gene, CDR1 is SNHLY and CDR2 is FYNNEI. In DNA, the CDR3 is TGTGCCAGCAGCGTAGGGGTGAGAAGCTCCTACGAGCAGTACTTC. Its translation: CASSVGVRSSYEQYF.

The chain uses TRBV12-3 or TRBV12-4 and TRBJ1-2, with D possibly matching TRBD1 (5 bases). The CDR3 has 14 amino acids. The V and J ends lost 3 bases and 6 bases respectively, with 14 bases between them. CDR3 bases: TGTGCCAGCAGTTTTGTGACAGCTTCGCATGGCTACACCTTC. It specifies CASSFVTASHGYTF.

V gene TRBV24-1 combines with J gene TRBJ2-3; D ambiguous. Deletions cut 5 bases from V and 8 bases from J, with 7 bases between. The CDR3 contains 11 residues. CDR1 and CDR2 from the germline V gene are KGHDR and SFDVKD. CDR3 sequence reads: CATSASGTQYF. CDR3 DNA sequence: TGTGCCACCAGTGCCTCGGGTACGCAGTATTTT.

Only one count was recorded for this clonotype. The V and J genes are TRBV20-1 and TRBJ2-1, with 8 bases aligning to TRBD2. CDR1 and CDR2 (germline): DFQATT, SNEGSKA (reference sequence). CDR3 length equals 15 residues. Trimming at V came to 3 bases and at J to 5 bases, leaving 9 bases not matched to a gene. CDR3 in DNA: TGCAGTGCTAGTGGGGTAGCGGGAACCCACAATGAGCAGTTCTTC. Its translation: CSASGVAGTHNEQFF.

This clonotype came up once. The chain uses TRBV6-2 or TRBV6-3 and TRBJ2-1; 12 nucleotides line up with TRBD2. The J segment lost 8 bases and the V segment lost 10 bases, leaving 6 bases of the junction unmatched. CDR3 length: 13 residues. Germline CDR1 reads MNHEY; CDR2 reads SVGEGT. The CDR3 DNA reads TGTGCCAACATCGGGACTAGCGGGTATGAGCAGTTCTTC. Amino acids: CANIGTSGYEQFF.

The chain couples TRBV4-2 to TRBJ2-3; 8 bases line up with TRBD1. With 3 bases clipped from V and 3 bases from J, the junction kept 5 bases outside the gene matches. The CDR3 extends over 15 amino acids. Germline V gives CDR1 LGHNA, CDR2 YNFKEQ. CDR3 sequence reads: CASSQDRAQTDTQYF. The DNA for the CDR3 is TGTGCCAGCAGCCAGGACAGGGCCCAAACAGATACGCAGTATTTT.

The chain combines TRBV27 with TRBJ2-3; tentatively, D is TRBD2 (7 bases). Trimming shortened V by 2 bases and J by 5 bases, and 14 bases separated the two germline ends. The CDR3 sequence is 15 residues long. Germline loops: CDR1 MNHEY, CDR2 SMNVEV (reference sequence). The CDR3 sequence: CASSLGWGGQDTQYF. Written as DNA, the CDR3 is TGTGCCAGCAGTTTAGGGTGGGGGGGGCAAGATACGCAGTATTTT.

The V and J genes are TRBV4-3 and TRBJ2-1; 11 bases fit TRBD2. From germline, CDR1 is LGHNA and CDR2 YSLEER. The CDR3 extends over 20 amino acids. The J segment lost 0 bases and the V segment lost 0 bases, leaving 10 bases of the junction unmatched. The CDR3: CASSQDPTSGTFSSYNEQFF. For the CDR3, the DNA is TGCGCCAGCAGCCAAGATCCGACTAGCGGGACTTTTAGCTCCTACAATGAGCAGTTCTTC.

V is TRBV2 and J is TRBJ2-2; perhaps TRBD2 as D (6 bases). Trimming left V 6 bases short and J 1 base short, with 15 bases between. Germline loops: CDR1 SNHLY, CDR2 FYNNEI. CDR3 length equals 16 residues. Here the CDR3 reads CASSDLALLNTGELFF. CDR3 DNA sequence: TGTGCCAGCAGCGATCTAGCGTTACTGAACACCGGGGAGCTGTTTTTT.

The V call is TRBV5-1, the J call TRBJ1-5; no clear D. The V gene lost 0 bases and the J gene lost 1 base, with 8 bases spanning the gap. Per the germline V gene, CDR1 is SGHRS and CDR2 is YFSETQ. The CDR3 runs to 15 residues. CDR3 nucleotides: TGCGCCAGCAGCTTGGTTCCAGGAAGCAATCAGCCCCAGCATTTT. This codes for CASSLVPGSNQPQHF. Together with reference TRBV5-1 and TRBJ1-5, the CDR3 gives the full variable domain: KAGVTQTPRYLIKTRGQQVTLSCSPISGHRSVSWYQQTPGQGLQFLFEYFSETQRNKGNFPGRFSGRQFSNSRSEMNVSTLELGDSALYLCASSLVPGSNQPQHFGDGTRLSIL.

Worth noting for this clonotype: Lacking the conserved final phenylalanine or tryptophan, this CDR3 likely reflects a read error. It is unclear where the CDR3 begins or ends on the DNA, so no DNA is shown, and the CDR3 is as TCRdb lists it. The rearrangement joins TRBV20-1 to TRBJ1-2; the table assigns TRBD1, which was not confirmed against the DNA. Germline V lookup: CDR1 DFQATT, CDR2 SNEGSKA (reference sequence). The CDR3 is 11 residues long, counting both termini. CDR3: CSARDTAQGVL.

The chain employs TRBV30 and TRBJ1-3; D is unclear. In germline, CDR1 is GTSNPN, CDR2 SVGIG (reference sequence). The CDR3 consists of 17 residues. The V end lost 0 bases, the J end lost 0 bases, and 15 bases lay between the germline ends. The CDR3 spells CAWSVLMPRSSGNTIYF. The CDR3 nucleotides read TGTGCCTGGAGTGTACTTATGCCGAGGAGCTCTGGAAACACCATATATTTT.

The chain couples TRBV7-3 to TRBJ2-7, with 7 bases identical to TRBD1. V was clipped by 2 bases and J by 0 bases; unmatched bases: 10. CDR3 length equals 17 residues. Germline V lookup: CDR1 SGHTA, CDR2 FQGTGA. CDR3 sequence: CASSLPGTDSSSYEQYF. The CDR3 nucleotides read TGTGCCAGCAGCTTACCGGGGACAGACTCGAGCTCCTACGAGCAGTACTTC.

The chain's CDR3 is CSVNGRWNTEAFF. Written as DNA, the CDR3 is TGCAGCGTAAATGGCCGCTGGAACACTGAAGCTTTCTTT. The V and J genes are TRBV29-1 and TRBJ1-1; D is uncertain. Germline V gives CDR1 SQVTM, CDR2 ANQGSEA. Trimming removed 6 bases from V and 1 base from J, with 12 bases in between. There are 13 residues in the CDR3.

The chain couples TRBV13 to TRBJ1-1; D gene uncertain. There are 12 residues in the CDR3. Germline-derived CDR1 and CDR2 are PRHDT and FYEKMQ (reference sequence). Trimming stripped 5 bases from V and 6 bases from J, with 10 bases between. DNA of the CDR3: TGTGCCAGCAGCATAGAAGAGGCTGAAGCTTTCTTT. This gives the protein CASSIEEAEAFF.

The rearrangement uses TRBV4-1 and TRBJ2-7; TRBD1 agrees at 7 bases. The CDR3 has 15 residues. Germline V lookup: CDR1 MGHRA, CDR2 YSYEKL. J lost 2 bases, V lost 1 base, and 5 bases had no gene match. This CDR3 reads CASSQVKGATYEQYF. The CDR3 DNA sequence: TGCGCCAGCAGCCAAGTTAAGGGGGCGACCTACGAGCAGTACTTC.